The present T cell receptor (beta chain) was sequenced within a study of blood T cell repertoires in COVID-19. Turning to the study itself: COVID-19 samples collected from the United States, Italy and Spain covered acute and convalescent phases.

The authors' processing: Counts of nucleated cells, estimated from reference gene primer amplification, were obtained. The method was immunoSEQ multiplex PCR; TCRdb's version includes in-frame clones alone and lacks a portion of them. That table supplies the V and J calls and clone size; D and trimming were determined from the DNA. The data show 150,000 to 200,000 clones, around 76% seen once. The study drew participants aged roughly 18 to 89 years from 24 US areas. Participants were placed into cohorts based on the clinical history they reported. V shed 2 bases and J shed 3 bases, with 19 bases lying between them. Germline CDR1 and CDR2: SEHNR and FQNEAQ (reference sequence). There are 17 residues in the CDR3.

This TCR was sampled from a woman in her fifties or sixties with acute COVID-19. The chain is built from TRBV7-9 and TRBJ2-5; D possibly corresponds to TRBD1 (6 bases). Specimen: PBMCs or T cells enriched from blood (not recorded which). The CDR3 sequence is CASSLPGSAGVKETQYF. The CDR3 nucleotides read TGTGCCAGCAGCTTACCGGGCTCGGCAGGGGTAAAAGAGACCCAGTACTTC.